One sample yielded the 6 T cell receptor beta chains listed below, sequenced in a study of blood T cell repertoires in COVID-19. The table came from immunoSEQ multiplex PCR; TCRdb's copy has only in-frame clones and leaves some out. The sample includes fewer than 250,000 clones, 65% to 90% of them seen just once. Sequenced sample: peripheral blood. The receptors derive from a woman aged 45-60 years with acute or convalescent COVID-19.

This chain links TRBV10-3 with TRBJ1-3; tentative D call: TRBD1 (6 bases). Per the germline V gene, CDR1 is ENHRY and CDR2 is SYGVKD. CDR3 size: 17 residues. V shed 0 bases and J shed 2 bases, with 14 bases lying between them. CDR3 loop: CAISESARGSAGNTIYF. The CDR3 DNA reads as TGTGCCATCAGTGAGTCCGCCAGGGGATCCGCTGGAAACACCATATATTTT.

The V gene is TRBV19, the J gene TRBJ2-2; TRBD2 is a possible D gene (6 bases). The CDR3 length is 16 residues. CDR1 and CDR2 from the germline V gene are LNHDA and SQIVND (reference sequence). V lost 6 bases, J lost 4 bases, and 18 bases lay in between. As DNA, the CDR3 is TGTGCCAGTAGCACCACCAGGAGGGTGGGCACCGGGGAGCTGTTTTTT. Its protein is CASSTTRRVGTGELFF.

This clone was recorded a few times. The chain joins TRBV5-5 to TRBJ2-1; no reliable D call. Between the trimmed V and J ends, which lost 4 bases and 6 bases, there was a span of 14 bases. CDR3 length: 14 residues. The germline gives CDR1 SGHKS, CDR2 YYEKEE (reference sequence). The CDR3 DNA reads TGTGCCAGCAGCCCCCTTGAGATGCGCAATGAGCAGTTCTTC. Translated, it gives CASSPLEMRNEQFF.

For the CDR3, the DNA is TGTGCCATCAGTGGGACAGGGGCCGATCAGCCCCAGCATTTT. Amino acids: CAISGTGADQPQHF. V is TRBV10-3 and J is TRBJ1-5, with 9 bases fitting TRBD1. The CDR3 totals 14 residues. The V gene end was trimmed by 4 bases and the J gene end by 5 bases; junction bases not matched to a gene: 3. Germline values: CDR1 ENHRY, CDR2 SYGVKD.

This chain connects TRBV19 to TRBJ1-5; 7 bases agree with TRBD1. CDR1 and CDR2 from the germline V gene are LNHDA and SQIVND (reference sequence). CDR3 size: 18 residues. Trimming at V came to 4 bases and at J to 0 bases, leaving 12 bases not matched to a gene. The DNA for the CDR3 is TGTGCCAGTAGTACCGTAGACAGGGCCGTTTATAGCAATCAGCCCCAGCATTTT. It encodes CASSTVDRAVYSNQPQHF.

The chain combines TRBV6-2 or TRBV6-3 with TRBJ2-3; D possibly corresponds to TRBD1 (6 bases). The CDR3 is 12 residues long. With 6 bases removed from V and 10 bases from J, the gap between germline ends came to 14 bases. The germline V gene has CDR1 MNHEY and CDR2 SVGEGT. CDR3 nucleotides: TGTGCCAGCAGCCTCGACAGGATTGCGCAGTATTTT. Amino acids: CASSLDRIAQYF.